This T cell receptor beta chain was sequenced for a study of metastatic and nonmetastatic thyroid tumors. This clone was counted ten times or more. With MiXCR, TCRdb called clones anew from the PCR reads. The sample contains tens of thousands of clones, around 17% of which appear only once. The CDR3 runs to 15 residues. CDR1 is MNHNS and CDR2 is SASEGT in the germline V gene. V lost 0 bases and J lost 5, with 11 bases in between. Every patient was untreated before thyroid surgery. This chain uses TRBV6-1 with TRBJ2-1; D unresolved. The sample consisted of blood. This sequence originates from a female donor with papillary thyroid cancer or a benign thyroid nodule (not recorded which). Some clones in this sample may be carry-over from other donors' samples. DNA of the CDR3: TGTGCCAGCAGTGAAGCGGGAAAGTCTAACAATGAGCAGTTCTTC. The encoded protein is CASSEAGKSNNEQFF.